Following are 4 T cell receptor beta chains from one sample sequenced in a study of shared clonotypes between healthy human individuals. The method was immunoSEQ multiplex PCR; TCRdb's version includes in-frame clones alone and lacks a portion of them. This sample carries 1.5 million to 2.5 million clones, about 95% of them seen once, and the ten largest clones take 1.2%. CD8 cells classed as naive were CD45RO-negative and positively selected for CCR7, excluding terminally differentiated effector memory CD45RA+ cells. The specimen was naive CD8+ T cells sorted from blood. The source is a man aged 18 to 35 in good health.

The CDR3 region has the DNA TGTGCCAGCAACTGGGACAGCTTGGATGGTAGAGATACGCAGTATTTT. It translates to CASNWDSLDGRDTQYF. The chain combines TRBV2 with TRBJ2-3, with 7 nucleotides matching TRBD1. The germline V gene encodes CDR1 SNHLY and CDR2 FYNNEI. V lost 7 bases, J lost 5 bases, and 15 bases stayed unmatched. This CDR3 has 16 residues.

The chain uses TRBV7-9 and TRBJ1-1; TRBD1 agrees at 7 bases. V was clipped by 5 bases and J by 4 bases; unmatched bases: 10. The CDR3 loop spans 15 amino acids. Germline V gene lookup returns CDR1 SEHNR and CDR2 FQNEAQ (reference sequence). CDR3 nucleotides: TGTGCCAGCAGCCCTCTGACAGGGTATTTCACTGAAGCTTTCTTT. Translation gives CASSPLTGYFTEAFF.

The CDR3 loop reads CASSHQPAGDTQYF. Written as DNA, the CDR3 is TGCGCCAGCAGCCACCAACCCGCCGGGGATACGCAGTATTTT. V is TRBV4-1 and J is TRBJ2-3; D ambiguous. Trimming shortened V by 3 bases and J by 6 bases, and 13 bases separated the two germline ends. This CDR3 spans 14 amino acids. Germline lookup yields CDR1 MGHRA and CDR2 YSYEKL.

This clone was found once. The chain uses TRBV5-4 and TRBJ1-1; a weak D match, TRBD1 (6 bases). V gave up 3 bases and J gave up 5 bases, with 14 bases separating them. Germline CDR1 SGHNT, CDR2 YYREEE (reference sequence). The CDR3 spans 14 residues. CDR3 DNA sequence: TGTGCCAGCAGCTCCATGACAGGTTTAACTGAAGCTTTCTTT. It codes for CASSSMTGLTEAFF. Using reference TRBV5-4 and TRBJ1-1 for the parts outside the CDR3, the full variable domain is ETGVTQSPTHLIKTRGQQVTLRCSSQSGHNTVSWYQQALGQGPQFIFQYYREEENGRGNFPPRFSGLQFPNYSSELNVNALELDDSALYLCASSSMTGLTEAFFGQGTRLTVV.